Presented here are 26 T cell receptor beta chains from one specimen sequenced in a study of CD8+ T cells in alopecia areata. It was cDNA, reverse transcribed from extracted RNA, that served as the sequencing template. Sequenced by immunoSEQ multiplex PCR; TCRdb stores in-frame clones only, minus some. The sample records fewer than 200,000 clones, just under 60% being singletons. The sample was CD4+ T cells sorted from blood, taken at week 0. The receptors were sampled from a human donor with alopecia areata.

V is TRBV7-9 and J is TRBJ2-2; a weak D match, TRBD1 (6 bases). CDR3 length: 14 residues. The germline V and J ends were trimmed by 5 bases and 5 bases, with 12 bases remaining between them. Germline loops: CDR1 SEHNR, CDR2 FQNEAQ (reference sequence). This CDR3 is CASSPQGLTGELFF. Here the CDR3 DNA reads TGTGCCAGCAGCCCCCAGGGGTTGACCGGGGAGCTGTTTTTT.

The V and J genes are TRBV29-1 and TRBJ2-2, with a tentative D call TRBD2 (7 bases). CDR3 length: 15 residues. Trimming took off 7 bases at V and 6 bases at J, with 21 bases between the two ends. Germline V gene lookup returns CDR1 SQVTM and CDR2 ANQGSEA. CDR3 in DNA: TGCAGCGCCTTTAAGGGGGGGCGTCCTTCCGGGGAGCTGTTTTTT. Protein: CSAFKGGRPSGELFF.

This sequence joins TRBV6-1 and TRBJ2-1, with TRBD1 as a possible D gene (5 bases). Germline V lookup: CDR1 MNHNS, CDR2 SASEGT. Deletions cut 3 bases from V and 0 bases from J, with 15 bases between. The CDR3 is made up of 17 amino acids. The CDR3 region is CASSDVRTPYSYNEQFF. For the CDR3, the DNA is TGTGCCAGCAGTGATGTACGGACACCCTACTCCTACAATGAGCAGTTCTTC.

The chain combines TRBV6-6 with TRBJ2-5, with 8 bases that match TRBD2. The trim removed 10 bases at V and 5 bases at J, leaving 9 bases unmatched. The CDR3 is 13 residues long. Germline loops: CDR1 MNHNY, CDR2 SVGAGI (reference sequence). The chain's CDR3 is CATEMRGAETQYF. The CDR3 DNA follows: TGTGCCACCGAGATGCGGGGGGCCGAGACCCAGTACTTC.

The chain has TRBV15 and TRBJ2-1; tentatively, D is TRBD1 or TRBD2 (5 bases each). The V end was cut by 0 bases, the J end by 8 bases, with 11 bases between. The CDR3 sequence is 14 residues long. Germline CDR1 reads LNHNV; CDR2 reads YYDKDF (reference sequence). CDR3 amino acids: CATSRDRGTHEQFF. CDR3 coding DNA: TGTGCCACCAGCAGAGATCGGGGCACACATGAGCAGTTCTTC.

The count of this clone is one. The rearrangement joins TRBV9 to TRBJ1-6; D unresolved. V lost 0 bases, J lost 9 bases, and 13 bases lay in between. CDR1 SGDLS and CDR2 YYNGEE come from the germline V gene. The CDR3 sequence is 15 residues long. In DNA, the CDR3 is TGTGCCAGCAGCGTAGGGGTTAGTGAAAGTTCACCCCTCCACTTT. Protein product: CASSVGVSESSPLHF.

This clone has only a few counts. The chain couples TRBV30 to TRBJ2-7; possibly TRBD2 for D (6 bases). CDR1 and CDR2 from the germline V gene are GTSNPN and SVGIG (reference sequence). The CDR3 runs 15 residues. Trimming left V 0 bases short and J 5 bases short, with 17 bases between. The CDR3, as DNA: TGTGCCTGGAGTGTAGGAGGGATAACTAGGAACGAGCAGTACTTC. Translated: CAWSVGGITRNEQYF.

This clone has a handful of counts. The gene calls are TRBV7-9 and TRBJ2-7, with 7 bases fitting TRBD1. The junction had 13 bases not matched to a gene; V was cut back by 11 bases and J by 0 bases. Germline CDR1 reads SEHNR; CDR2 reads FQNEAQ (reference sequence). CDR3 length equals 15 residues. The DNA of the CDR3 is TGTGCCGGTTTTCCGAGTCGACAGGGCTCCTACGAGCAGTACTTC. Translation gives CAGFPSRQGSYEQYF.

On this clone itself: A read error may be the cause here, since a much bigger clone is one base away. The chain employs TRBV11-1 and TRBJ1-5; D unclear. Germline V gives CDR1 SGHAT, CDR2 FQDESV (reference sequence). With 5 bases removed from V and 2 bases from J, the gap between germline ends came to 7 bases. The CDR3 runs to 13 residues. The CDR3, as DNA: TGTGCCAGCAGCCAGGACCGCAATCAGCCCCAGCATTTT. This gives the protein CASSQDRNQPQHF.

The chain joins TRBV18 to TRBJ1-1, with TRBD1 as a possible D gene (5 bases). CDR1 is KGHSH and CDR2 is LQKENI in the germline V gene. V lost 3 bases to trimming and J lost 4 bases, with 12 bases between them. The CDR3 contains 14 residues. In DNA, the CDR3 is TGTGCCAGCTCACCCGTGGTAGGGGCCACTGAAGCTTTCTTT. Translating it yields CASSPVVGATEAFF.

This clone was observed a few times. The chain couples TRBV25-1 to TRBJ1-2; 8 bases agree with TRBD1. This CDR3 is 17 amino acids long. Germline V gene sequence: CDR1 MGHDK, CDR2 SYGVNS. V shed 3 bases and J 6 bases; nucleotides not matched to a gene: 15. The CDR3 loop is CASSDFFEGNRGNGYTF. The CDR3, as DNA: TGTGCCAGCAGTGATTTCTTCGAAGGGAACAGGGGGAATGGCTACACCTTC.

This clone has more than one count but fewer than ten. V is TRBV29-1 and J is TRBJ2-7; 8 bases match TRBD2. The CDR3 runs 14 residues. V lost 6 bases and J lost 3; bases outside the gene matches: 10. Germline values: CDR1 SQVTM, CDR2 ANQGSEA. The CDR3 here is CSVLTGRAVYEQYF. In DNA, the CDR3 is TGCAGCGTCCTCACCGGGAGGGCAGTCTACGAGCAGTACTTC.

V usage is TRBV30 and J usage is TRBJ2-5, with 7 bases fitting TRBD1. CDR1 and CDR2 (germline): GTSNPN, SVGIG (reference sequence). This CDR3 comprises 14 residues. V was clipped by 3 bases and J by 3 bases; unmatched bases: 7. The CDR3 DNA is TGTGCCTGGAGCCTACAGGGGCTAAAAGAGACCCAGTACTTC. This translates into CAWSLQGLKETQYF.

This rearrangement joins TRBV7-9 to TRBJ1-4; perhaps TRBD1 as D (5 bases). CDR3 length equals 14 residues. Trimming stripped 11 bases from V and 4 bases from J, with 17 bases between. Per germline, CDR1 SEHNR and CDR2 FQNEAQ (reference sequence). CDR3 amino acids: CAWDGPPFNEKLFF. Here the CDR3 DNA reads TGTGCCTGGGACGGGCCGCCGTTTAATGAAAAACTGTTTTTT.

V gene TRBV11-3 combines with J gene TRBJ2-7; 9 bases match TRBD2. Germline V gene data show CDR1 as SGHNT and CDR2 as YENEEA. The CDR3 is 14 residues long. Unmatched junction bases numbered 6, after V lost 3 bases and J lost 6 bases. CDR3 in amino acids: CASSLRRGGGEQYF. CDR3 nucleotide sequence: TGTGCCAGCAGCTTGAGGCGGGGGGGCGGCGAGCAGTACTTC.

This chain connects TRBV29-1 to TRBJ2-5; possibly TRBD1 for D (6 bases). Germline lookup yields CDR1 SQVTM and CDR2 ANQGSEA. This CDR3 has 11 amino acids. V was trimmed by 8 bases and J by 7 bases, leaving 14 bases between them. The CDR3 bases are TGCAGCTACAGGGATACGGGGACCCAGTACTTC. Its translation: CSYRDTGTQYF.

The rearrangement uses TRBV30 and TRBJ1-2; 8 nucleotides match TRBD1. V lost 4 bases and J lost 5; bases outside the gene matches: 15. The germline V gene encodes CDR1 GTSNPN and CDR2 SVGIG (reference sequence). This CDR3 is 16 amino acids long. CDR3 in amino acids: CAWIWDPFQGAYGYTF. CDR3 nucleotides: TGTGCCTGGATCTGGGACCCTTTTCAGGGGGCTTATGGCTACACCTTC.

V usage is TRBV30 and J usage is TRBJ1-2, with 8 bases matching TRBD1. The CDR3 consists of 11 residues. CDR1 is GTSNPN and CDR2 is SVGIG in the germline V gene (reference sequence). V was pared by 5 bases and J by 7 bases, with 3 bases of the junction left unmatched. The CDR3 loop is CAWDDRGGYTF. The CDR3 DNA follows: TGTGCCTGGGACGACAGGGGTGGCTACACCTTC.

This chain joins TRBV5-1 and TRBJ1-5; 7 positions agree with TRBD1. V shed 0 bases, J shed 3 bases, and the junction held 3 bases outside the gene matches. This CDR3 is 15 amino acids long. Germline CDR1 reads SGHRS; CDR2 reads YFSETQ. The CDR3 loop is CASSLEGTVNQPQHF. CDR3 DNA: TGCGCCAGCAGCTTGGAAGGGACAGTCAATCAGCCCCAGCATTTT.

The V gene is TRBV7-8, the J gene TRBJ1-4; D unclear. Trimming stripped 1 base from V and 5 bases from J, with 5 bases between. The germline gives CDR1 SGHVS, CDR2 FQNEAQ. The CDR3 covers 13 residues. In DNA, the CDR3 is TGTGCCAGCAGCTTAGTGGGAAATGAAAAACTGTTTTTT. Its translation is CASSLVGNEKLFF. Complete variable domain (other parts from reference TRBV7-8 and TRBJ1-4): GAGVSQSPRYKVAKRGQDVALRCDPISGHVSLFWYQQALGQGPEFLTYFQNEAQLDKSGLPSDRFFAERPEGSVSTLKIQRTQQEDSAVYLCASSLVGNEKLFFGSGTQLSVL.

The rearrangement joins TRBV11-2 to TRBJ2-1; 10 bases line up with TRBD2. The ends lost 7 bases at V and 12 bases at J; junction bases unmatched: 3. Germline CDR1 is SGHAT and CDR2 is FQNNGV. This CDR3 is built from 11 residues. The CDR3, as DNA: TGTGCCAGCAAAGCGGGGGGGAGGCAGTTCTTC. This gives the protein CASKAGGRQFF.

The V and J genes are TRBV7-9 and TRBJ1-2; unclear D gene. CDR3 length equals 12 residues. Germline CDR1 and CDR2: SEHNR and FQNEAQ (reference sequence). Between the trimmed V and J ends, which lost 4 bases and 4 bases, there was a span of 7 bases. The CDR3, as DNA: TGTGCCAGCAGCTCCGGGTCCTATGGCTACACCTTC. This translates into CASSSGSYGYTF.

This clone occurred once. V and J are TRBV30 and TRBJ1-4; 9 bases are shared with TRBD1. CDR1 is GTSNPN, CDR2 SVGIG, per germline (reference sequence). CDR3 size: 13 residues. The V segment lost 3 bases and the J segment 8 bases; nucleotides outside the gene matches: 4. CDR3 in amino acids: CAWRRTGEEKLFF. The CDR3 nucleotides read TGTGCCTGGAGACGGACAGGGGAAGAAAAACTGTTTTTT.

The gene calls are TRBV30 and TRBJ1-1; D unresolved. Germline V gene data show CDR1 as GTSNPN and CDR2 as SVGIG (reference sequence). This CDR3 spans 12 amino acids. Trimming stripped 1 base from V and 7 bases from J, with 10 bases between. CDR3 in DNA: TGTGCCTGGAGTGAGGGCAGATTTGAAGCTTTCTTT. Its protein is CAWSEGRFEAFF.

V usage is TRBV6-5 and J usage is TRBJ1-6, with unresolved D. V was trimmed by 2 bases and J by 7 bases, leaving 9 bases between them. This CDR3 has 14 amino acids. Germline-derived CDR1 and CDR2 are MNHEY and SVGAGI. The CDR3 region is CASSYRRVNSPLHF. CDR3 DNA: TGTGCCAGCAGTTACAGAAGGGTGAATTCACCCCTCCACTTT.

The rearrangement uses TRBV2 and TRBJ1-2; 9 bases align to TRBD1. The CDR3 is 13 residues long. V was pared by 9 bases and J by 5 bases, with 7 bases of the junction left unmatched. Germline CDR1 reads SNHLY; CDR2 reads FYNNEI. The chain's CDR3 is CARASGTGYGYTF. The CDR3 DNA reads TGTGCCAGAGCCTCCGGGACAGGGTATGGCTACACCTTC.